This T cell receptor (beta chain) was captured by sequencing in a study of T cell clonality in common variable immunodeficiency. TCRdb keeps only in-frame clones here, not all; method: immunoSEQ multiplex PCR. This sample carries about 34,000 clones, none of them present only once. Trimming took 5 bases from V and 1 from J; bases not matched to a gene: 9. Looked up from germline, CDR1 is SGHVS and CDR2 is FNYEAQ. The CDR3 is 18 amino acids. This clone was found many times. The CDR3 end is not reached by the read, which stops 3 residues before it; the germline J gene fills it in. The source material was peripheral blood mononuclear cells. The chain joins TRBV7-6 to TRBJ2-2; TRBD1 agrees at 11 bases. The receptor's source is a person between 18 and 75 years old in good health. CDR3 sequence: CASSRTGGALMNTGELFF. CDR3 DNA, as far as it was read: TGTGCCAGCAGCCGGACAGGGGGCGCTTTAATGAACACCGGGGAG.